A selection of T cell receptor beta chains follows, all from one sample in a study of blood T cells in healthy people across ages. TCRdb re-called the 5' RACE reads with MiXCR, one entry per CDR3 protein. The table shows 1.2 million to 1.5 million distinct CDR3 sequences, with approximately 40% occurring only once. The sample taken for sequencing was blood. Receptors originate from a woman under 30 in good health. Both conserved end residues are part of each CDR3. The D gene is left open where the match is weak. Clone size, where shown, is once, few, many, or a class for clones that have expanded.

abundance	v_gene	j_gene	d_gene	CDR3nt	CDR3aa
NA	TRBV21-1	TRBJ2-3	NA	TGTGCCAGCAGCATATGCCCAGATACGCAGTATTTT	CASSICPDTQYF
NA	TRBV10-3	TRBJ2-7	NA	TGTGCCATCAGTGACGGAGCGGAGCAGTACTTC	CAISDGAEQYF
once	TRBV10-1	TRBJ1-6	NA	TGCGCCAGCAGTCTGGGGTGGGATTCACCCCTCCACTTT	CASSLGWDSPLHF
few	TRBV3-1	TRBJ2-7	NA	TGTGCCAGCAGCCAAGGGGGTGCTGTCCAGTACTTC	CASSQGGAVQYF
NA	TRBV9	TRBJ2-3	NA	TGTGCCAGCAGCACCCTAGCGTACCCCGCGGCCACAGATACGCAGTATTTT	CASSTLAYPAATDTQYF
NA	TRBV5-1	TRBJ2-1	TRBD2	TGCGCCAGCAGCTCTGGGGGACTAGCGGGGAACAATGAGCAGTTCTTC	CASSSGGLAGNNEQFF
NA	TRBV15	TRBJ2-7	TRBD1	TGTGCCACCAGCAGCAGGGGGCTCAACGAGCAGTACTTC	CATSSRGLNEQYF
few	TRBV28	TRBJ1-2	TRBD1	TGTGCCAGCACCGTAGCCGGGACAGGGGGACCTGGCTACACCTTC	CASTVAGTGGPGYTF
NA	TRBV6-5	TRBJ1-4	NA	TGTGCCAGCAGCGACCCCAGGGTGGGGAATGAAAAACTGTTTTTT	CASSDPRVGNEKLFF
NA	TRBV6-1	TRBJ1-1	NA	TGTGCCAGCCTGCCCATGAACACTGAAGCTTTCTTT	CASLPMNTEAFF
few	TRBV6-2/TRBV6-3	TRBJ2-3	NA	TGTGCCAGCAGAGCGTTAACAGATACGCAGTATTTT	CASRALTDTQYF
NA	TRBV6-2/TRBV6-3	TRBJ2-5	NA	TGTGCCAGCAGTTCCTTGAGGCTGTACCAAGAGACCCAGTACTTC	CASSSLRLYQETQYF
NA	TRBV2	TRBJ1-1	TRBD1	TGTGCCAGCGGGGGACAGAAGAACACTGAAGCTTTCTTT	CASGGQKNTEAFF
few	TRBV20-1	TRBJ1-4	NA	TGCAGTGCTAGAGTAGGGACCCTAGCAGGGGAAAAACTGTTTTTT	CSARVGTLAGEKLFF
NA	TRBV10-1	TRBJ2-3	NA	TGCGCCAGCAGTCCACACGGAGACCCTAGCACAGATACGCAGTATTTT	CASSPHGDPSTDTQYF
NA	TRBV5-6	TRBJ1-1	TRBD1	TGTGCCAGCAGCTTGCGAGGGGGCCGGACTGAAGCTTTCTTT	CASSLRGGRTEAFF
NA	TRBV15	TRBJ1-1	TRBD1	TGTGCCACCAGCTCTCGGACAGGGCCCACTGAAGCTTTCTTT	CATSSRTGPTEAFF
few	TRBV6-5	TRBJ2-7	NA	TGTGCCAGCAGTATTACTGGCGGCGGACCTGCCTACGAGCAGTACTTC	CASSITGGGPAYEQYF
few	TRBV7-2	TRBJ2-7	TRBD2	TGTGCCATCTTGACTAGCCGGTACGAGCAGTACTTC	CAILTSRYEQYF
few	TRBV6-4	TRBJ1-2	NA	TGTGCCAGCAGTGGGGGACGTTATGGCGGCTACACCTTC	CASSGGRYGGYTF
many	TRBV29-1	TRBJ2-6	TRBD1	TGCAGCGTAGGACAGGCTAACTCTGGGGCCAACGTCCTGACTTTC	CSVGQANSGANVLTF
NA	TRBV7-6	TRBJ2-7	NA	TGTGCCAGCAGCTTCGACGAGGTAACAGGTGGCTACGAGCAGTACTTC	CASSFDEVTGGYEQYF
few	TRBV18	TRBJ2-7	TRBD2	TGTGCCAGCTCACCACCACCGGGAACGGGGGGTAGCTCCTACGAGCAGTACTTC	CASSPPPGTGGSSYEQYF
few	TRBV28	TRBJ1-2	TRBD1	TGTGCCAGCAGTCCTAGGGACAGGGCGAGCTATGGCTACACCTTC	CASSPRDRASYGYTF
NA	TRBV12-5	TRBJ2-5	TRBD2	TGTGCTAGTCCCTTAGCGGGACGAAACCAAGAGACCCAGTACTTC	CASPLAGRNQETQYF
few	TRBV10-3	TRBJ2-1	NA	TGTGCCATCAGTGACGGGGACGCCGGTAACGAGCAGTTCTTC	CAISDGDAGNEQFF
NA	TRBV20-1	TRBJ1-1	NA	TGCAGTGCTCGCAGAGACCGGGAGCACGAAGCTTTCTTT	CSARRDREHEAFF
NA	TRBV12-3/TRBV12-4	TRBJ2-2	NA	TGTGCCAGCAGTTTCCAGGGCCTCTACGCGAACACCGGGGAGCTGTTTTTT	CASSFQGLYANTGELFF
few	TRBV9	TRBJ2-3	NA	TGTGCCAGCGGCGAGACTAGCACAGATACGCAGTATTTT	CASGETSTDTQYF
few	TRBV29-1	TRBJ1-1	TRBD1	TGCAGCGTCGGACAGGGATACAGCACTGAAGCTTTCTTT	CSVGQGYSTEAFF
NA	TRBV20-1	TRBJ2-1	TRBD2	TGCAGTGCTAGAGTTCTAGCGGGGGGCCATGAGCAGTTCTTC	CSARVLAGGHEQFF
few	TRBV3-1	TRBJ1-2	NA	TGTGCCAGCAGCCGAGGGGATACGAATGGCTACACCTTC	CASSRGDTNGYTF
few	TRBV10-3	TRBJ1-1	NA	TGTGCCATCAAGACGGGGAACACTGAAGCTTTCTTT	CAIKTGNTEAFF
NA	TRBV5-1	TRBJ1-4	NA	TGCGCCAGCAGCTTTAGAGGGCCAAGAGATGAAGAACTGTTTTTT	CASSFRGPRDEELFF
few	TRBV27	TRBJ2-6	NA	TGTGCCAGCAGTTTCAGCAGCTTGGCCAACGTCCTGACTTTC	CASSFSSLANVLTF
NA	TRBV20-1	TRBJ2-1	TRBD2	TGCAGTGCACCTTCCCAGCGGGGCCCCTACAGTGAGCAGTTCTTC	CSAPSQRGPYSEQFF
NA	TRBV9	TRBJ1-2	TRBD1	TGTGCCAGCACCCGAGGGACAGGGGAATATGGCTACACCTTC	CASTRGTGEYGYTF
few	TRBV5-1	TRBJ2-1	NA	TGCGCCAGCAGCTTGGTAGGGGGTTATGAGCAGTTCTTC	CASSLVGGYEQFF
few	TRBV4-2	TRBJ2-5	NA	TGTGCCAGCAGCCGGGGACTCCAGGCAGAGACCCAGTACTTC	CASSRGLQAETQYF
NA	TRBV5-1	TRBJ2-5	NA	TGCGCCAGCAGCGTCAGCCCTAGGCCTGAGGGGACCCAGTACTTC	CASSVSPRPEGTQYF
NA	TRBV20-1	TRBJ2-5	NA	TGCAGTGCGGCCGGCGAGACCCAGTACTTC	CSAAGETQYF
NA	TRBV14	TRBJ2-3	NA	TGTGCCAGCAGCTTCAAACCGGGACGCCTCACAGATACGCAGTATTTT	CASSFKPGRLTDTQYF
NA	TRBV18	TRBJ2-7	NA	TGTGCCAGCTCATCCGCTAGGAACAATGAGCAGTACTTC	CASSSARNNEQYF
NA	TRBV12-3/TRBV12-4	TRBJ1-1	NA	TGTGCCAGCAGTCCTAGACAAGGTAGTATAGCTTTCTTT	CASSPRQGSIAFF
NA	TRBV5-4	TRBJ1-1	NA	TGTGCCAGCAGCCCAGGGGTTGGATACACTGAAGCTTTCTTT	CASSPGVGYTEAFF
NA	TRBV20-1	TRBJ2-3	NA	TGCAGTGCCCCAGACACAGGGTTTAGCACAGATACGCAGTATTTT	CSAPDTGFSTDTQYF
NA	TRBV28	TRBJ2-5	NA	TGTGCCAGCAGTGGACTGAAAGGTAGCGAACAAGAGACCCAGTACTTC	CASSGLKGSEQETQYF
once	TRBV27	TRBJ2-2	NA	TGTGCCAGCAGTTTAGGATGGGACACCGGGGAGCTGTTTTTT	CASSLGWDTGELFF
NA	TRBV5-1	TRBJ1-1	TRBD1	TGCGCCAGCAGCTTGCCAGGACAGGGGTACACTGAAGCTTTCTTT	CASSLPGQGYTEAFF
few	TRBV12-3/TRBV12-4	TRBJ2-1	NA	TGTGCCAGCAGCGAAGAGGAGGTGGACAATGAGCAGTTCTTC	CASSEEEVDNEQFF
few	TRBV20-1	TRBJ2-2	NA	TGCAGTTCTAGGACTTCCAACACCGGGGAGCTGTTTTTT	CSSRTSNTGELFF
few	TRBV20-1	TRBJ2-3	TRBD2	TGCAGTGCTAGGTCCACTAGCGGCAACACAGATACGCAGTATTTT	CSARSTSGNTDTQYF
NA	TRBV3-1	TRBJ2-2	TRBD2	TGTGCCAGCACCTTCGGTGGACTAGCGGCCCTCCCCGGGGAGCTGTTTTTT	CASTFGGLAALPGELFF
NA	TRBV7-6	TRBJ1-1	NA	TGTGCCAGCAGCTTAAGCGCAGGGATGGAAGCTTTCTTT	CASSLSAGMEAFF
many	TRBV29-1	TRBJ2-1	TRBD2	TGCAGCGTCGTTGGACTAGCGGGTTTCAATGAGCAGTTCTTC	CSVVGLAGFNEQFF